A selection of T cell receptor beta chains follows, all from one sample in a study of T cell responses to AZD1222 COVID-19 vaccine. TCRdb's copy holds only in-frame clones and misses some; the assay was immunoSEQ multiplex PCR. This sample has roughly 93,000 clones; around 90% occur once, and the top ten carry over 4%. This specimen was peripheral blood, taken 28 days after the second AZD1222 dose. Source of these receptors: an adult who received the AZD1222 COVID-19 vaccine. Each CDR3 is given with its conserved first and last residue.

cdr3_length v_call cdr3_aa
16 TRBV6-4 CASSWGLADSYNEQFF
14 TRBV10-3 CAIGDRGNAYEQYF
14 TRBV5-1 CASSLDREEEKLFF
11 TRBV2 CASGQRYGYTF
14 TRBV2 CASSEALRAQPQHF
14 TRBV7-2 CASSLTGPGETQYF
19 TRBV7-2 CASSLANPWGQTNTGELFF
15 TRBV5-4 CASSLKHSMNTEAFF
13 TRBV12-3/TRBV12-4 CASSLDGGYRLFF
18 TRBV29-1 CSVDWTRGGLRTYNEQFF
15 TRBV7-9 CASSLGDSFIESLHF
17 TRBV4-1 CASSQQGQGARDEKLFF
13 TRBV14 CASSQSGLHGYTF
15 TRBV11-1 CASSFGRGNTDTQYF
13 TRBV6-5 CASIRTFQETQYF
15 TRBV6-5 CASSYSRDPVGTQYF
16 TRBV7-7 CASSSGQGRGTGELFF
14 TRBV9 CASGGQELNYGYTF
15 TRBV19 CASSIGDLSNQPQHF
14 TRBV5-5 CASSLGSFNSPLHF
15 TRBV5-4 CASSLAGLGTDTQYF
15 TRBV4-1 CASSQSTGDYEPQHF
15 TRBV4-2 CASSQGAGGTYEQYF
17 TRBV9 CASSPPIETSSRETQYF
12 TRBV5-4 CASSTKRDTQYF
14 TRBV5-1 CASSEGGETDTQYF
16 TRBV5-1 CASSTRTGGSQETQYF
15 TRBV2 CASSNTGTVGEKLFF
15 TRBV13 CASSPNYGQTDTQYF
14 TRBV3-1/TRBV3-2 CASSQVGGPGEQYF
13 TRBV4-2 CASSQNRVDGYTF
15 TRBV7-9 CASSLVGQGGYEQYF
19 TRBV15 CATSRDLQQGVGGNQPQHF
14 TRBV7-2 CASRPGTGGDGYTF
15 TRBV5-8 CASPLKPPFYYGYTF
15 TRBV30 CAWSVLSSSNQPQHF
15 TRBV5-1 CASSSLVTNTGELFF
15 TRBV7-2 CASSFWSWGAGELFF
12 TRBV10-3 CAIRGITYEQYF
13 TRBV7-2 CASSLVQVNEQFF
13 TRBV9 CASSQNSNQPQHF
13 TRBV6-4 CASSDGGSYGYTF
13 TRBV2 CASRSDSTDTQYF
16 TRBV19 CASSIVGSSYNSPLHF
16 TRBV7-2 CASSLGAGGYTDTQYF
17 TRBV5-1 CASARAVAAGTTDTQYF
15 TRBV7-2 CASSFRSGGPYEQYF
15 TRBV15 CATSRDSPDNYGYTF
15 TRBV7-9 CASSQTGRGTPEAFF